This TCR beta chain was identified in a study of early T cells in non-severe SARS-CoV-2 infection. Study in general: The study sequenced bulk RNA from unsorted whole blood, with chains unpaired.

This clonotype appeared many times. The antigen is undetermined. Attachment of unique molecular identifiers was made to individual cDNA molecules. TCRdb recomputed calls from the 5' RACE reads with MiXCR, one row per CDR3 protein. Of about 20,000 distinct CDR3 sequences listed, 3.6% are singletons. V was pared by 8 bases and J by 5 bases, with 4 bases of the junction left unmatched. The CDR3 is 13 residues long. Germline V lookup: CDR1 LNHDA, CDR2 SQIVND (reference sequence). The study's findings and limits: Anti-spike CD8 specificities were favored by VDJdb matching, whose results missed private and CD4 specificities.

The sequence came from an adult who was a healthcare worker with PCR-confirmed SARS-CoV-2 infection or an uninfected control (not recorded which). The chain joins TRBV19 to TRBJ1-5; 9 bases are shared with TRBD1. The specimen was whole blood. CDR3 bases: TGTGCCAGTTCCGGGACAGGGTATCAGCCCCAGCATTTT. This encodes CASSGTGYQPQHF.